Here is one T cell receptor beta chain with its context. TCRdb fed the RT-PCR reads into MiXCR, producing one record per CDR3 protein. Of about 680,000 distinct CDR3 sequences listed, over 12% are singletons. This CDR3 contains 15 residues. The V gene lost 0 bases and the J gene lost 1 base, with 9 bases spanning the gap. Germline loops: CDR1 SGDLS, CDR2 YYNGEE. The sequence was collected from a female donor in good health, serving as a healthy control. The sequencing sample was made of memory CD4+ T cells from blood. The chain employs TRBV9 and TRBJ2-3; TRBD2 is a possible D gene (6 bases). In DNA form, the CDR3 reads TGTGCCAGCAGCGTAGTTTCGGGAGGCACAGATACGCAGTATTTT. Its translation is CASSVVSGGTDTQYF.